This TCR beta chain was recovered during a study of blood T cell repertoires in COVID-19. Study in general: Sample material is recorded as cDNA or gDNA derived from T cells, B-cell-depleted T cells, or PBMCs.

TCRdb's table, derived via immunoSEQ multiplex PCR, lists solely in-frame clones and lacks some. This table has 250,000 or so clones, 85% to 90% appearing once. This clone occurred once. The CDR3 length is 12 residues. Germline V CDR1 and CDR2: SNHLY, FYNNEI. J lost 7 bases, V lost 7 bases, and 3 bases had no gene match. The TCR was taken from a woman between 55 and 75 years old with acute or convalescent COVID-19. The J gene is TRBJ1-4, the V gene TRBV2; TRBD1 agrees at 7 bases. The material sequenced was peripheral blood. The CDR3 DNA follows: TGTGCCAGCAAACGGACAGGTGAAAAACTGTTTTTT. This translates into CASKRTGEKLFF.